This T cell receptor (beta chain) was sequenced for a study of shared clonotypes between healthy human individuals. Study details: Samples came from a couple of female and a few male donors aged 18 to 49. There were three CD4 naive, three CD4 memory, two CD8 naive and one CD8 memory plates per donor. Study-wide results and caveats: Larger estimated richness was generally seen in naive subsets than in memory subsets.

Points on this clone: Its antigen is still unknown.

The CDR3 is 15 amino acids. The V gene lost 4 bases and the J gene lost 2 bases, with 13 bases spanning the gap. Germline lookup yields CDR1 SGHDT and CDR2 YYEEEE. Each replicate PCR on the sorted subsets used about 0.2 ug DNA (about 30,000 T cell genomes). The method was immunoSEQ multiplex PCR; TCRdb's version includes in-frame clones alone and lacks a portion of them. This repertoire shows about 2.3 million clones, 80% to 95% found once; its top ten account for approximately 0.4%. V usage is TRBV5-6 and J usage is TRBJ1-5; D possibly corresponds to TRBD1 (5 bases). The TCR comes from a young man in good health. Some clones in this sample may be carry-over from other donors' samples. Sample: naive CD4+ T cells from PBMCs. Regarding subset: CD45RA+ positively selected. CDR3 in DNA: TGTGCCAGCAGCGCTAAGGGGAAGGGCAATCAGCCCCAGCATTTT. It yields the protein CASSAKGKGNQPQHF. The full variable domain, with the rest looked up from reference TRBV5-6 and TRBJ1-5, is DAGVTQSPTHLIKTRGQQVTLRCSPKSGHDTVSWYQQALGQGPQFIFQYYEEEERQRGNFPDRFSGHQFPNYSSELNVNALLLGDSALYLCASSAKGKGNQPQHFGDGTRLSIL.